The text below deals with one T cell receptor beta chain. This sample is drawn from a study of T-cell reconstitution after alpha-beta-depleted transplantation in children. The library targeted TCRbeta and was prepared with unique molecular identifiers. TCRdb called the PCR reads again in MiXCR, with one record for every CDR3 protein. The sample includes more than 75,000 distinct CDR3 sequences, 23% seen only once; the top ten take 20% to 25%. This clonotype originated in a boy aged 2-9 years with acute lymphoblastic leukemia, due to receive a stem cell transplant. Sequencing was performed on PBMCs, taken before TCRalphabeta/CD19-depleted stem cell transplant.

The CDR3 is CASSLRDYIYNEQFF. The CDR3 DNA sequence: TGTGCCAGCAGCCTCCGGGACTACATATACAATGAGCAGTTCTTC. V gene TRBV3-1 combines with J gene TRBJ2-1, with TRBD2 matching 7 bases. This CDR3 has 15 amino acids. Germline trimming cut 4 bases from V and 4 bases from J; bases unmatched to any gene: 7. Per germline, CDR1 LGHDT and CDR2 YNNKEL (reference sequence).